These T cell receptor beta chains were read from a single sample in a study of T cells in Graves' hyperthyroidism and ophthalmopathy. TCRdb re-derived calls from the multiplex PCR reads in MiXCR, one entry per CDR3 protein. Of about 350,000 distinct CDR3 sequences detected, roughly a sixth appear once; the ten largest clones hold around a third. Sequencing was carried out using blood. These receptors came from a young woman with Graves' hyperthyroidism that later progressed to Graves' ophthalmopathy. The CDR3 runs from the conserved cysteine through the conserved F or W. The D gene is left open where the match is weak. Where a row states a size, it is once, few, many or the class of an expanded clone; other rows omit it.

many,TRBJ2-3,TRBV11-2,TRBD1,TGTGCCAGCAGCTTAGGACAGGGAATGTTTGGAGATACGCAGTATTTT,CASSLGQGMFGDTQYF
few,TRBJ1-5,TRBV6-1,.,TGTGCCAGCAGTGCCTCCGGGGACGGTAATCAGCCCCAGCATTTT,CASSASGDGNQPQHF
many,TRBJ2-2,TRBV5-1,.,TGCGCCAGCAGCTTGCGGGCGTTGGGCCCGAACACCGGGGAGCTGTTTTTT,CASSLRALGPNTGELFF
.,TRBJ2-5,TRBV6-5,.,TGTGCCAGCAGTTACTCTTCGGGCGGCCCCGGCGAGACCCAGTACTTC,CASSYSSGGPGETQYF
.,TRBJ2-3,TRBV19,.,TGTGCCAGTAGTATTTCGGGTACGCAGTATTTT,CASSISGTQYF
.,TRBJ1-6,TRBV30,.,TGTGCCTGGAGTCCAGGGACCTCACCCCTCCACTTT,CAWSPGTSPLHF
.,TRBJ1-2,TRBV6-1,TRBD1,TGTGCCAGCTGTCCGCAGGGGGGACGGGATGGCTACACCTTC,CASCPQGGRDGYTF
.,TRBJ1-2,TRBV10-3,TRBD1,TGTGCCATCAGGCCCCAACCGGGACAGGGGGCTTTCGGCTACACCTTC,CAIRPQPGQGAFGYTF
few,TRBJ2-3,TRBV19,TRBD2,TGTGCCAGTTGCGGGGGAAACACAGATACGCAGTATTTT,CASCGGNTDTQYF
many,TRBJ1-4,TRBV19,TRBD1,TGTGCCAGTAGGCCCGACAGGGGTCGTGCTTTTAATGAAAAACTGTTTTTT,CASRPDRGRAFNEKLFF
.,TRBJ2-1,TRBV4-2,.,TGTGCCAGCAGCCAAGAAGAAACGGGGTGGGTTTACAATGAGCAGTTCTTC,CASSQEETGWVYNEQFF
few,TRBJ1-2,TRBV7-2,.,TGTGCCAGCAGCTTAGGGTTGCTAGGCTACACCTTC,CASSLGLLGYTF
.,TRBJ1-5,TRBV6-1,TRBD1,TGTGCCAGCCGGACAGGTAGCAATCAGCCCCAGCATTTT,CASRTGSNQPQHF
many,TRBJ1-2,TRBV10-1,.,TGCGCCAGCAGTGAGTCGTCCGGAAAGAATGGCTACACCTTC,CASSESSGKNGYTF
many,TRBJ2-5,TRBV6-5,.,TGTGCCAGCAGTTACTCCAGGGCCGAGACCCAGTACTTC,CASSYSRAETQYF
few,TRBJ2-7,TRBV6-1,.,TGTGCCAGCAGCGAGGCGGGAAGCTCCTACGAGCAGTACTTC,CASSEAGSSYEQYF
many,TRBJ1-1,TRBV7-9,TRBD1,TGTGCCAGCAGCCAGGCGACAGGGGGGAGGGTGAACACTGAAGCTTTCTTT,CASSQATGGRVNTEAFF
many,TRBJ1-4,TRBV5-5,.,TGTGCCAGCTGGAGGGAGCAAGAAAAACTGTTTTTT,CASWREQEKLFF
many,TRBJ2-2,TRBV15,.,TGTGCCACCAGCAGAGATCTTGGTGCCTCCGGGGAGCTGTTTTTT,CATSRDLGASGELFF
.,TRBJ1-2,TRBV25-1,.,TGTGCCAGCAGCGAAGGGTATGGGTCCTATGGCTACACCTTC,CASSEGYGSYGYTF
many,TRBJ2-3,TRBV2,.,TGTGCCAGCCAGGTCCGTACTAGCACAGATACGCAGTATTTT,CASQVRTSTDTQYF
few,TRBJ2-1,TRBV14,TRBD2,TGTGCCAGCAGCGGACTAGCGGGATATTCTACAGTTTACAATGAGCAGTTCTTC,CASSGLAGYSTVYNEQFF
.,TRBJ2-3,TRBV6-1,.,TGTGCCAGCAGTCCCTCTTCCGAAGGGAGCACAGATACGCAGTATTTT,CASSPSSEGSTDTQYF
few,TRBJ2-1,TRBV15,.,TGTGCCACCAGCAGAGATCAGGTCTCCTACAATGAGCAGTTCTTC,CATSRDQVSYNEQFF
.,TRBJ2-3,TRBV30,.,TGTGCCTGGAGTGTCTGGGGCAGCCATAGCACAGATACGCAGTATTTT,CAWSVWGSHSTDTQYF
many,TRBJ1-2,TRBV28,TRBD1,TGTGCCAGCAGTCCGACAGGGAACTATGGCTACACCTTC,CASSPTGNYGYTF
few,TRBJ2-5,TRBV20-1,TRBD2,TGCAGTGCTAGGTATCTAGCGGGCGCCGGAGAGACCCAGTACTTC,CSARYLAGAGETQYF
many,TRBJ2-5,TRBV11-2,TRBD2,TGTGCCAGCAGCTTAGATCTCTTCGGTAGCGGGAGAGAGACCCAGTACTTC,CASSLDLFGSGRETQYF
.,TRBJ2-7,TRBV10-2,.,TGCGCCAGCAGTTCCCATCGGGAGCAGTACTTC,CASSSHREQYF
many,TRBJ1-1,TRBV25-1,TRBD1,TGTGCCAGCAGTTCTACAGGGGCCATGAACACTGAAGCTTTCTTT,CASSSTGAMNTEAFF
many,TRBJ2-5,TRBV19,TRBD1,TGTGCCAGTAGTAGTTGGGACAGGGACGTCGGGACCCAGTACTTC,CASSSWDRDVGTQYF
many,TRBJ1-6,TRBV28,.,TGTGCCAGCAGTTTACTAATGGAGGATTCACCCCTCCACTTT,CASSLLMEDSPLHF
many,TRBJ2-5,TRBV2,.,TGTGCCAGCAGCTCAGGGATCCGAGAGACCCAGTACTTC,CASSSGIRETQYF
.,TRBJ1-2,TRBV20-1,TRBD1,TGCAGGTACCGGGACAGGGGGCCTCCCTTCTATGGCTACACCTTC,CRYRDRGPPFYGYTF
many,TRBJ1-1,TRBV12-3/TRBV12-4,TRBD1,TGTGCCAGCACCGTGAGCCAGGGGGTTACTGAAGCTTTCTTT,CASTVSQGVTEAFF
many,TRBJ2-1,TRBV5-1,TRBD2,TGCGCCAGCAGTCCGGGACTAAAATACAATGAGCAGTTCTTC,CASSPGLKYNEQFF
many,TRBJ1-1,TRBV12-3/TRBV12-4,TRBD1,TGTGCCAGCAGGGGACAGCCGAACACTGAAGCTTTCTTT,CASRGQPNTEAFF
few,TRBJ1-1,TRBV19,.,TGTGCCAGTACATACAGTCTGAACACTGAAGCTTTCTTT,CASTYSLNTEAFF
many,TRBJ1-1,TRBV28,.,TGTGCCAGCACCCTTCCGGGGGTGGCGGAGAACACTGAAGCTTTCTTT,CASTLPGVAENTEAFF
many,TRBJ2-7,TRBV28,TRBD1,TGTGCCAGCAGTTTAACAGTAGGGACAGGGCTCTACGAGCAGTACTTC,CASSLTVGTGLYEQYF
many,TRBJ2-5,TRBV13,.,TGTGCCAGCAGTCCGGAGTCACAAGAGACCCAGTACTTC,CASSPESQETQYF
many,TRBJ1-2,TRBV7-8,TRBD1,TGTGCCAGCAGCTTACGGCCGGGACAGAGACCTCTGATCTATGGCTACACCTTC,CASSLRPGQRPLIYGYTF
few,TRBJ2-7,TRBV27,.,TGTGCCAGCAGTTTAGGGGTAGACTACGAGCAGTACTTC,CASSLGVDYEQYF
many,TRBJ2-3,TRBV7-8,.,TGTGCCAGCAGACGTACTCTAGCGACAGATACGCAGTATTTT,CASRRTLATDTQYF
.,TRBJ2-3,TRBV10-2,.,TGCGCCAGCAGCTTACAGATGAACACAGATACGCAGTATTTT,CASSLQMNTDTQYF
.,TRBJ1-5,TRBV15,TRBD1,TGTGCCACCAGCAGAGACAGGGGGGCCGGCCAGCCCCAGCATTTT,CATSRDRGAGQPQHF
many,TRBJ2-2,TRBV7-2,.,TGTGCCAGCAGCTTAAGCTCCACCGGGGAGCTGTTTTTT,CASSLSSTGELFF
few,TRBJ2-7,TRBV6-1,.,TGTGCCAGCAGTGAGGAATCCGGGGGCTTGGGGCGGTACTTC,CASSEESGGLGRYF
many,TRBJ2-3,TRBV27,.,TGTGCCAGCAGTTTATTCCGGGCAGATACGCAGTATTTT,CASSLFRADTQYF
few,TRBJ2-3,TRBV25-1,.,TGTGCCAGCAGTGACAACTCAGATACGCAGTATTTT,CASSDNSDTQYF
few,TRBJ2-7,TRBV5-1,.,TGCGCCAGCGGCTTGGGGGGTTCGGAAGAGCAGTACTTC,CASGLGGSEEQYF
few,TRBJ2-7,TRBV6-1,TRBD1,TGTGCCAGCAGTGACTACAGGGGATCCTACGAGCAGTACTTC,CASSDYRGSYEQYF
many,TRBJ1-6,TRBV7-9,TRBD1,TGTGCCAGCAGCAACCCAAGACAGGGCGGGAATTCACCCCTCCACTTT,CASSNPRQGGNSPLHF
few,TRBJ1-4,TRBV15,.,TGTGCCACCAGCAGAGGAGGTGATCTTCGTGAAAAACTGTTTTTT,CATSRGGDLREKLFF
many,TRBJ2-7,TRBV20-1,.,TGCAGTGCTCCTCTCGAGGGGGGAATCCGTTCCTACGAGCAGTACTTC,CSAPLEGGIRSYEQYF